This T cell receptor beta chain is from a study of blood T cell repertoires in COVID-19. Whole-study context: COVID-19 samples from acute and convalescent phases originated in the United States, Italy and Spain.

CDR3 length: 16 residues. Germline lookup yields CDR1 MNHEY and CDR2 SVGAGI. Trimming removed 4 bases at V and 2 bases at J, with 16 bases between. Per the original methods: Estimation of nucleated cell counts relied on the amplification of reference gene primers. Only in-frame clones appear in the TCRdb table, and some are missing; sequencing was by immunoSEQ multiplex PCR. That table furnishes V, J and clone size, whereas the DNA furnished D and trimming. This sample has 250,000 to 350,000 clones, with approximately 86% found just once. The chain has TRBV6-5 and TRBJ2-3; possible D gene TRBD1, 6 bases. Sequencing was performed on peripheral blood. The clonotype was recovered from a woman aged 70-85 years with COVID-19, enrolled during active disease. As DNA, the CDR3 is TGTGCCAGCAGTTTTACCGGGACACGACACACAGATACGCAGTATTTT. It is translated as CASSFTGTRHTDTQYF.